The 32 T cell receptor beta chains listed next were all sequenced from one sample in a study of shared clonotypes between healthy human individuals. The protocol was immunoSEQ multiplex PCR, while the TCRdb copy is restricted to in-frame clones and leaves out a portion. The profile shows 1 million to 1.3 million clones, about four fifths of them singletons. The material sequenced was memory CD4+ T cells from PBMCs. As for subset: CD45RA-negative fraction. The receptors were gathered from a man younger than 35 in good health. Some clones in this sample may be carry-over from other donors' samples.

CDR3 DNA sequence: TGTGCCAGCAGCTTAAGGACCGGGACGATCAATTACGAGCAGTACTTC. It codes for CASSLRTGTINYEQYF. V usage is TRBV5-4 and J usage is TRBJ2-7, with D possibly being TRBD1 or TRBD2 (5 bases each). Looked up from germline, CDR1 is SGHNT and CDR2 is YYREEE (reference sequence). The V end lost 2 bases, the J end lost 4 bases, and 19 bases lay between the germline ends. The CDR3 length is 16 residues.

This chain connects TRBV7-3 to TRBJ2-7, with D possibly being TRBD1 (5 bases). Deletions cut 2 bases from V and 5 bases from J, with 16 bases between. Germline-derived CDR1 and CDR2 are SGHTA and FQGTGA. The CDR3 has 15 residues. The CDR3 loop is CASSLFGSGMNEQYF. Here the CDR3 DNA reads TGTGCCAGCAGCTTATTCGGGTCAGGGATGAACGAGCAGTACTTC.

The gene calls are TRBV6-6 and TRBJ2-7; no firm D call. The ends were cut back, 1 base at V and 3 bases at J, with 13 bases in the middle. CDR1 is MNHNY, CDR2 SVGAGI, per germline (reference sequence). This CDR3 region has 15 residues. Here the CDR3 DNA reads TGTGCCAGCAGTTACTTTAAGGGCAGGAACTACGAGCAGTACTTC. Translating gives CASSYFKGRNYEQYF.

This chain connects TRBV7-3 to TRBJ2-3; D might be TRBD2 (6 bases). Germline assignment: CDR1 SGHTA and CDR2 FQGTGA. Trimming took 5 bases from V and 6 from J, leaving 18 bases between them. The CDR3 sequence is 15 residues long. The CDR3 DNA follows: TGTGCCAGCAGCCGTAGGGGAGGATACACGGATACGCAGTATTTT. Translating gives CASSRRGGYTDTQYF.

This rearrangement joins TRBV5-1 to TRBJ2-3, with 8 bases fitting TRBD1. V trimming: 2 bases; J trimming: 0 bases; junction bases outside the gene matches: 5. The CDR3 length is 16 residues. The V gene's germline CDR1 is SGHRS and CDR2 YFSETQ. The chain's CDR3 is CASSFGGQASTDTQYF. The CDR3 DNA sequence: TGCGCCAGCAGCTTCGGGGGACAGGCGAGCACAGATACGCAGTATTTT.

This chain's CDR3 is CASRKQGVPGELFF. For the CDR3, the DNA is TGTGCCAGCAGGAAACAGGGAGTCCCCGGGGAGCTGTTTTTT. The gene calls are TRBV28 and TRBJ2-2; D may be TRBD1 (6 bases). CDR1 is MDHEN, CDR2 SYDVKM, per germline. The CDR3 spans 14 residues. Trimming removed 6 bases at V and 6 bases at J, with 14 bases between.

This clone occurred a few times. The rearrangement uses TRBV18 and TRBJ2-7; unclear D gene. Trimming shortened V by 5 bases and J by 1 base, and 12 bases separated the two germline ends. The CDR3 extends over 14 amino acids. Looked up from germline, CDR1 is KGHSH and CDR2 is LQKENI. This chain's CDR3 is CASSSADGSYEQYF. The DNA for the CDR3 is TGTGCCAGCTCATCCGCGGACGGGTCCTACGAGCAGTACTTC. Variable domain in full (rest from reference TRBV18 and TRBJ2-7): NAGVMQNPRHLVRRRGQEARLRCSPMKGHSHVYWYRQLPEEGLKFMVYLQKENIIDESGMPKERFSAEFPKEGPSILRIQQVVRGDSAAYFCASSSADGSYEQYFGPGTRLTVT.

This clone has at least ten counts. This specimen includes other DNA sequences encoding the same CDR3. The chain has TRBV7-3 and TRBJ2-2, with 9 bases that match TRBD1. Germline CDR1 and CDR2: SGHTA and FQGTGA. V shed 4 bases and J 2 bases; nucleotides not matched to a gene: 2. This CDR3 has 15 amino acids. CDR3: CASSSTGGNTGELFF. CDR3 DNA sequence: TGTGCCAGCAGCTCGACAGGGGGAAACACCGGGGAGCTGTTTTTT.

The chain uses TRBV6-5 and TRBJ1-5; a weak D match, TRBD1 (5 bases). Germline CDR1 reads MNHEY; CDR2 reads SVGAGI. The CDR3 extends over 13 amino acids. Trimming removed 6 bases at V and 6 bases at J, with 12 bases between. Here the CDR3 DNA reads TGTGCCAGCAGGAGGGGCGGGACTCAGCCCCAGCATTTT. It is translated as CASRRGGTQPQHF.

This rearrangement joins TRBV7-2 to TRBJ1-2; TRBD1 is a possible D gene (5 bases). V lost 3 bases to trimming and J lost 8 bases, with 13 bases between them. The CDR3 is 13 amino acids. From germline, CDR1 is SGHTA and CDR2 FQGNSA. In nucleotides, the CDR3 is TGTGCCAGCAGCTTCGGGAGGGGTTTGGGCTACACCTTC. Its protein is CASSFGRGLGYTF.

The chain recombines TRBV14 with TRBJ2-3, with D maybe TRBD1 (5 bases). The length of the CDR3 is 14 residues. Trimming stripped 1 base from V and 2 bases from J, with 7 bases between. Germline V gene data show CDR1 as SGHDN and CDR2 as FVKESK. The CDR3 region has the DNA TGTGCCAGCAGCCAAGGGGGCTACACAGATACGCAGTATTTT. This codes for CASSQGGYTDTQYF.

Only one count was recorded for this clone. Other DNA sequences within the sample encode an identical CDR3. V usage is TRBV5-1 and J usage is TRBJ2-7; 10 nucleotides line up with TRBD2. The CDR3 has 14 residues. Germline loops: CDR1 SGHRS, CDR2 YFSETQ. J lost 4 bases, V lost 0 bases, and 1 base had no gene match. The CDR3 nucleotides read TGCGCCAGCAGCTTGGAAGCGGGAGGGTACGAGCAGTACTTC. It specifies CASSLEAGGYEQYF.

The chain uses TRBV12-5 and TRBJ2-3; no definite D call. This CDR3 has 12 amino acids. V lost 6 bases to trimming and J lost 3 bases, with 7 bases between them. Germline loops: CDR1 LGHNT, CDR2 FRNRAP. The DNA of the CDR3 is TGTGCTAGTGGCCGTTCGACAGATACGCAGTATTTT. This encodes CASGRSTDTQYF.

In nucleotides, the CDR3 is TGTGCCAGCAGCTTCGGAACTAGCGGGAGTGGTTACAATGAGCAGTTCTTC. Translated: CASSFGTSGSGYNEQFF. The rearrangement links TRBV5-4 to TRBJ2-1; 11 bases match TRBD2. In germline, CDR1 is SGHNT, CDR2 YYREEE (reference sequence). The CDR3 runs 17 residues. V lost 2 bases to trimming and J lost 4 bases; unmatched junction nucleotides: 8.

The chain carries TRBV15 and TRBJ1-1; the D is unclear. CDR1 and CDR2 (germline): LNHNV, YYDKDF (reference sequence). The CDR3 is 15 amino acids. Trimming pared 5 bases from V and 4 bases from J, leaving 17 bases between. The CDR3 reads CATSAPLNGSTEAFF. The CDR3, as DNA: TGTGCCACCAGCGCCCCCCTGAATGGGAGCACTGAAGCTTTCTTT.

This chain connects TRBV5-1 to TRBJ2-3; TRBD2 aligns across 10 bases. This CDR3 spans 15 amino acids. Trimming at V came to 5 bases and at J to 6 bases, leaving 9 bases not matched to a gene. Germline CDR1 reads SGHRS; CDR2 reads YFSETQ. CDR3 residues: CASRFGLAEGDTQYF. The CDR3, as DNA: TGCGCCAGCAGATTTGGACTAGCGGAGGGCGATACGCAGTATTTT.

Remarks on this clone: This may stem from a read error, because a much larger clone lies one nucleotide away. Here the CDR3 reads CASSYSGRYNEQFF. CDR3 in DNA: TGTGCCAGCAGCTATAGCGGGAGGTACAATGAGCAGTTCTTC. The chain uses TRBV28 and TRBJ2-1; TRBD2 agrees at 10 bases. There are 14 residues in the CDR3. Trimming removed 6 bases from V and 4 bases from J; junction bases left unmatched: 3. Germline CDR1 MDHEN, CDR2 SYDVKM. Supplemented by reference TRBV28 and TRBJ2-1, the full variable domain reads DVKVTQSSRYLVKRTGEKVFLECVQDMDHENMFWYRQDPGLGLRLIYFSYDVKMKEKGDIPEGYSVSREKKERFSLILESASTNQTSMYLCASSYSGRYNEQFFGPGTRLTVL.

V usage is TRBV5-8 and J usage is TRBJ2-1; 8 positions match TRBD2. CDR1 and CDR2 from the germline V gene are SGHTS and YDEGEE. This CDR3 contains 15 residues. V lost 2 bases, J lost 2 bases, and 3 bases stayed unmatched. CDR3 sequence (DNA): TGTGCCAGCAGCTTCGGACTAGCAGCCTACAATGAGCAGTTCTTC. Translated: CASSFGLAAYNEQFF.

This clone was counted a few times. This chain joins TRBV5-1 and TRBJ2-2; weak D call: TRBD2 (5 bases). Per the germline V gene, CDR1 is SGHRS and CDR2 is YFSETQ. V was cut by 1 base and J by 3 bases, with 13 bases left in between. The CDR3 totals 16 residues. CDR3: CASSLRLNGDTGELFF. The CDR3 DNA reads as TGCGCCAGCAGCTTGCGACTAAATGGGGACACCGGGGAGCTGTTTTTT.

V and J are TRBV9 and TRBJ1-2; 7 nucleotides line up with TRBD1. CDR1 and CDR2 from the germline V gene are SGDLS and YYNGEE. Losses at the gene ends were 0 bases for V and 7 bases for J; bases not matched to a gene: 6. This CDR3 spans 14 amino acids. CDR3 residues: CASSVGTGVAGYTF. CDR3 sequence (DNA): TGTGCCAGCAGCGTAGGAACAGGGGTGGCTGGCTACACCTTC.

This clone was seen only once. The chain recombines TRBV5-4 with TRBJ2-1, with D possibly being TRBD1 (6 bases). CDR1 is SGHNT and CDR2 is YYREEE in the germline V gene (reference sequence). The CDR3 is made up of 16 amino acids. The V end was cut by 4 bases, the J end by 3 bases, with 17 bases between. CDR3 coding DNA: TGTGCCAGCAGCCCAGGGGAGAGCAGAAGCTACAATGAGCAGTTCTTC. This translates into CASSPGESRSYNEQFF.

As concerns this clone: Other DNA sequences in this specimen translate into the identical CDR3. The gene calls are TRBV28 and TRBJ1-5; D gene uncertain. The length of the CDR3 is 15 residues. CDR1 is MDHEN, CDR2 SYDVKM, per germline. V shed 4 bases and J shed 4 bases, with 14 bases lying between them. CDR3 coding DNA: TGTGCCAGCAGTTCGGGCTTTCGGGGTAATCAGCCCCAGCATTTT. As protein: CASSSGFRGNQPQHF.

The genes are TRBV27 and TRBJ1-5, with D uncertain. The ends were cut back, 1 base at V and 1 base at J, with 5 bases in the middle. The CDR3 has 14 amino acids. Looked up from germline, CDR1 is MNHEY and CDR2 is SMNVEV (reference sequence). CDR3 residues: CASSLFSSNQPQHF. The CDR3 DNA follows: TGTGCCAGCAGTTTATTTTCCAGCAATCAGCCCCAGCATTTT.

This clone was observed a single time. The chain is built from TRBV5-1 and TRBJ2-3; TRBD2 matches at 9 bases. V gave up 0 bases and J gave up 5 bases; unmatched junction bases: 4. Germline V gene lookup returns CDR1 SGHRS and CDR2 YFSETQ. This CDR3 is 15 amino acids long. Here the CDR3 reads CASSLGGRAGDTQYF. In DNA form, the CDR3 reads TGCGCCAGCAGCTTGGGCGGGAGGGCCGGAGATACGCAGTATTTT.

This chain connects TRBV29-1 to TRBJ2-3; a possible D gene is TRBD2 (7 bases). The V gene lost 3 bases and the J gene lost 1 base, with 23 bases spanning the gap. The CDR3 spans 18 residues. Germline V lookup: CDR1 SQVTM, CDR2 ANQGSEA. CDR3 nucleotide sequence: TGCAGCGTTGACCCCGGGGGGCTAAGTTATCGGCGCACAGATACGCAGTATTTT. Its translation: CSVDPGGLSYRRTDTQYF.

This chain joins TRBV27 and TRBJ2-7; no definite D call. The V gene lost 7 bases and the J gene lost 3 bases, with 7 bases spanning the gap. The CDR3 has 11 residues. Germline V lookup: CDR1 MNHEY, CDR2 SMNVEV (reference sequence). CDR3 DNA: TGTGCCAGCACCCAAAACTACGAGCAGTACTTC. This sequence encodes CASTQNYEQYF.

The V call is TRBV5-6, the J call TRBJ1-5; no firm D call. This CDR3 spans 16 amino acids. V lost 3 bases and J 3 bases, leaving 16 bases between the germline ends. The germline CDR1 and CDR2 sequences are SGHDT and YYEEEE. CDR3 nucleotide sequence: TGTGCCAGCAGCTCGGGCGCAGGAGAATCCAATCAGCCCCAGCATTTT. This translates into CASSSGAGESNQPQHF. The full variable domain, completed using reference TRBV5-6 and TRBJ1-5, is DAGVTQSPTHLIKTRGQQVTLRCSPKSGHDTVSWYQQALGQGPQFIFQYYEEEERQRGNFPDRFSGHQFPNYSSELNVNALLLGDSALYLCASSSGAGESNQPQHFGDGTRLSIL.

Points on this clone: The sample has other DNA sequences that encode this CDR3 too. CDR3 in DNA: TGTGCCAGCAGCTTCCCCTTCACCGGGGAGCTGTTTTTT. It encodes CASSFPFTGELFF. V and J are TRBV7-9 and TRBJ2-2, with unresolved D. Trimming stripped 3 bases from V and 4 bases from J, with 6 bases between. This CDR3 has 13 residues. Per germline, CDR1 SEHNR and CDR2 FQNEAQ (reference sequence).

This clone was picked up many times. The chain recombines TRBV28 with TRBJ1-1; perhaps TRBD1 as D (5 bases). The CDR3 is 13 residues long. V lost 6 bases and J 0 bases, leaving 8 bases between the germline ends. The germline V gene has CDR1 MDHEN and CDR2 SYDVKM. The CDR3: CASRRDLNTEAFF. CDR3 sequence (DNA): TGTGCCAGCAGACGGGACTTGAACACTGAAGCTTTCTTT.

The CDR3 here is CASSWDRASEAFF. Here the CDR3 DNA reads TGTGCCAGCAGCTGGGACAGGGCCTCTGAAGCTTTCTTT. V and J are TRBV5-6 and TRBJ1-1; TRBD1 matches at 9 bases. The germline gives CDR1 SGHDT, CDR2 YYEEEE. This CDR3 comprises 13 residues. J was trimmed by 6 bases and V by 3 bases; bases with no gene match: 3. Filled out from reference TRBV5-6 and TRBJ1-1, the complete variable domain reads DAGVTQSPTHLIKTRGQQVTLRCSPKSGHDTVSWYQQALGQGPQFIFQYYEEEERQRGNFPDRFSGHQFPNYSSELNVNALLLGDSALYLCASSWDRASEAFFGQGTRLTVV.

This rearrangement joins TRBV7-8 to TRBJ1-1; D unclear. Trimming shortened V by 5 bases and J by 2 bases, and 9 bases separated the two germline ends. CDR1 is SGHVS, CDR2 FQNEAQ, per germline. This CDR3 contains 13 residues. CDR3 DNA sequence: TGTGCCAGCAGCCTACAGCTCAACACTGAAGCTTTCTTT. As protein: CASSLQLNTEAFF.

In the case of this clone: This specimen includes other DNA sequences encoding the same CDR3. The chain combines TRBV19 with TRBJ2-5; the D is unclear. CDR1 and CDR2 from the germline V gene are LNHDA and SQIVND (reference sequence). The CDR3 totals 13 residues. Trimming removed 1 base at V and 3 bases at J, with 6 bases between. CDR3 sequence reads: CASSIGTEETQYF. As DNA, the CDR3 is TGTGCCAGTAGTATAGGGACCGAAGAGACCCAGTACTTC.